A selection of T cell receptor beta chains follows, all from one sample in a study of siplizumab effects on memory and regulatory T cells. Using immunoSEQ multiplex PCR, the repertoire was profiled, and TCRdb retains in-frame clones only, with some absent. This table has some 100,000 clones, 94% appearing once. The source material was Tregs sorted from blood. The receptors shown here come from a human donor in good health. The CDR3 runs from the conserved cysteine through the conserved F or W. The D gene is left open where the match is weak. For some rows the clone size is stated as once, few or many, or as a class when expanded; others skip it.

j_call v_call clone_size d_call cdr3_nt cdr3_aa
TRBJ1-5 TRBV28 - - TGTGCCAGCAGTTTATGGCCAGGGGATGGGCCCCAGCATTTT CASSLWPGDGPQHF
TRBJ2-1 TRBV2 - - TGTGCCAGCAGTGAATGGGAGCGGTATAACAATGAGCAGTTCTTC CASSEWERYNNEQFF
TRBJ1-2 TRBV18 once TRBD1 TGTGCCAGCTCACCCAGACAGGGGGTAGCTAACTATGGCTACACCTTC CASSPRQGVANYGYTF
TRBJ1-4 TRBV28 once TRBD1 TGTGCCAGCAGTGGAGGAGACAGGGCGAATGAAAAACTGTTTTTT CASSGGDRANEKLFF
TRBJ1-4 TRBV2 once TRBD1 TGTGCCAGCAGCGGCCAGACAGGGTTCAATGAAAAACTGTTTTTT CASSGQTGFNEKLFF
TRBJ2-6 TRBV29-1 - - TGCAGCGTCCAGGGCTCTGGGGCCAACGTCCTGACTTTC CSVQGSGANVLTF
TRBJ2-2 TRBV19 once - TGTGCCAGTAGGACCACTGGGACATCGAACACCGGGGAGCTGTTTTTT CASRTTGTSNTGELFF
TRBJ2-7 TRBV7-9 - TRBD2 TGTGCCAGCAGCTTAGTTCATGGGGAGGGTTACGAGCAGTACTTC CASSLVHGEGYEQYF
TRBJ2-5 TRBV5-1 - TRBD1 TGCGCCAGCAGCTCCGGGACAGGGTTTCTGTTGGGAGAGACCCAGTACTTC CASSSGTGFLLGETQYF
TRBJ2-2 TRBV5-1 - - TGCGCCAGCAGCTTGGTGAACACCGGGGAGCTGTTTTTT CASSLVNTGELFF
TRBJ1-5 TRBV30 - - TGTGCCTGGAGTATGGTGGGAAATCAGCCCCAGCATTTT CAWSMVGNQPQHF
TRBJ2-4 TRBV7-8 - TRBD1 TGTGCCAGCAGCAATGGGACAGGGAAAAACATTCAGTACTTC CASSNGTGKNIQYF
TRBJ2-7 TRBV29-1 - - TGCAGCACTATCTCACCCGGGACAACCTCCTACGAGCAGTACTTC CSTISPGTTSYEQYF
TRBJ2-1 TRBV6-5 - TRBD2 TGTGCCAGCAGTTTAGGACTAGCCTACAATGAGCAGTTCTTC CASSLGLAYNEQFF
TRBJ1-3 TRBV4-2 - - TGTGCCAGCAGCCTTAACGGTGGTTCCGGAAACACCATATATTTT CASSLNGGSGNTIYF
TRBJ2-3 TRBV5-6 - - TGTGCCAGCAGCCCAACACGCCTGGGCCAACGCACAGATACGCAGTATTTT CASSPTRLGQRTDTQYF
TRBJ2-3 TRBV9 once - TGTGCCAGCAGCGTAGACAACACAGATACGCAGTATTTT CASSVDNTDTQYF
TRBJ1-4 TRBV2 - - TGTGCCAGCAGACGACAGGTTGTTGGAGAAAAACTGTTTTTT CASRRQVVGEKLFF
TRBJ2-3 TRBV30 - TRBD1 TGTGCCTCACCGACAGGGAACACAGATACGCAGTATTTT CASPTGNTDTQYF
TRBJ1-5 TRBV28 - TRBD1 TGTGCAGCCCGAGGACAGGGGAACGTTTTGGGTCAGCCCCAGCATTTT CAARGQGNVLGQPQHF
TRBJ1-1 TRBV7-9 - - TGTGCCAGCAGCTCCCATGGCGGTGGGGTCACTGAAGCTTTCTTT CASSSHGGGVTEAFF
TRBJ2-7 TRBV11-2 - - TGTGCCAGCAGCTCTGCTCCACTCCAGGGTACCTACGAGCAGTACTTC CASSSAPLQGTYEQYF
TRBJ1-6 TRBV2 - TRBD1 TGTGCCAGCACCCGGGGACAGAATTCACCCCTCCACTTT CASTRGQNSPLHF
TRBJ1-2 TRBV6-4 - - TGTGCCAGCATGGTAAGGCAGTCTTATGGCTACACCTTC CASMVRQSYGYTF
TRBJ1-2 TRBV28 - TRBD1 TGTGCCAGCAGTCCCCCTCGTCCCAGGGACAGGGCGCTAAATGGCTACACCTTC CASSPPRPRDRALNGYTF
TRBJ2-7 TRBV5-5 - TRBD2 TGTGCCAGCAGCTTTCGGTGGCTAGCGGGTTCTCACTACGAGCAGTACTTC CASSFRWLAGSHYEQYF
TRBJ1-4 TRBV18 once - TGTGCCAGCTCACCACTCCAGGTTACGGAATTTAATGAAAAACTGTTTTTT CASSPLQVTEFNEKLFF
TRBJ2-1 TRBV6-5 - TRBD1 TGTGCCAGCAGTTACACAGGGGGCGTCCACAATGAGCAGTTCTTC CASSYTGGVHNEQFF
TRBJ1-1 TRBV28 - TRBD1 TGTGCCAGCAGCCCAACCACCACAGGGGGCAAAGGAGCTTTCTTT CASSPTTTGGKGAFF
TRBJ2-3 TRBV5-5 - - TGTGCCACCCAACCCCATCGGGCTCCAGATACGCAGTATTTT CATQPHRAPDTQYF
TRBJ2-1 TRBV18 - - TGTGCCAGCTCACCCAATGTCAATGAGCAGTTCTTC CASSPNVNEQFF
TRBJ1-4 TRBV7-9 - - TGTGCCAGCAGCGGAAATGAAAAACTGTTTTTT CASSGNEKLFF
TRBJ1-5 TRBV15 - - TGTGCCACCAGCAGACTACAGGGTCTTCAGCCCCAGCATTTT CATSRLQGLQPQHF
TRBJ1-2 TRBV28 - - TGTGCCAGCGGGGACGTCTATGGCTACACCTTC CASGDVYGYTF
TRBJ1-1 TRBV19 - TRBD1 TGTGCCAGTAGTATAGTACAGGGGGCCTCGAGCACTGAAGCTTTCTTT CASSIVQGASSTEAFF
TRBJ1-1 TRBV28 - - TGTGCCAGCAGTTTATTATCGGTAGGGACACTCGAAGCTTTCTTT CASSLLSVGTLEAFF
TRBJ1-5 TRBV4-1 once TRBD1 TGCGCCAGCAGCCAAGATCCGAGGACAGGGGGGAGTCAGCCCCAGCATTTT CASSQDPRTGGSQPQHF
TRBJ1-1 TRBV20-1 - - TGCAGTGCTAGTTCCGGGGCTGAAGCTTTCTTT CSASSGAEAFF
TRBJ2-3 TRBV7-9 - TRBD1 TGTGCCAGGAGGGACAGGGACACAGATACGCAGTATTTT CARRDRDTDTQYF
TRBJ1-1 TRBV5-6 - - TGTGCCAGCAGCTTTTTCCTAATCGAGATGAACACTGAAGCTTTCTTT CASSFFLIEMNTEAFF
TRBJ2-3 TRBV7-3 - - TGTGCCAGCAGCTTTGTCGGGGCAGATACGCAGTATTTT CASSFVGADTQYF
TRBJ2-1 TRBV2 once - TGTGCCAGCAGTGAGGCATTGGCGGGCCCCTACAATGAGCAGTTCTTC CASSEALAGPYNEQFF
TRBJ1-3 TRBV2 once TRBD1 TGTGCCAGCATTACAGGGGGCACTGGAAACACCATATATTTT CASITGGTGNTIYF
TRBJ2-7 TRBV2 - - TGTGCCGGTTTGGCTTGGACGGGAGTTAATTACGAGCAGTACTTC CAGLAWTGVNYEQYF
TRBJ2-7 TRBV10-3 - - TGTGCCATCAGTGTCCTCGGGTGGGAGCAGTACTTC CAISVLGWEQYF
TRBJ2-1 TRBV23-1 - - TGCGCCAGCAGTCAGGGAAAGGAGTTCTTC CASSQGKEFF
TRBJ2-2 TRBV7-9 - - TGTGCCAGCAGCTTAGCGATTGGTGGGTCCGCCGGGGAGCTGTTTTTT CASSLAIGGSAGELFF
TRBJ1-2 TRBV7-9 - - TGTGCCAGCAGCTGGGACGGAAATGGCTACACCTTC CASSWDGNGYTF
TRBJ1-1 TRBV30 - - TGTGCCTGGAGTCTCGGGGGGACTGAAGCTTTCTTT CAWSLGGTEAFF
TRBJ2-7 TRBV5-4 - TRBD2 TGTGCCAGCAGACCCCTAACCACTAGCGGGAGGCAGTACGAGCAGTACTTC CASRPLTTSGRQYEQYF
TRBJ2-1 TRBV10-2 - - TGCGCCAGCCTGCCGGGTTTTACCTACAATGAGCAGTTCTTC CASLPGFTYNEQFF
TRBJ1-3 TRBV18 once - TGTGCCAGCTCAAGGCTCTCTGGAAACACCATATATTTT CASSRLSGNTIYF
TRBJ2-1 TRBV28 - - TGTGCCAGCAGTTTGAGACTACCGGCTTCGAATGAGCAGTTCTTC CASSLRLPASNEQFF